This T cell receptor beta chain was recorded in a study of T cell changes during pregnancy in multiple sclerosis. The table came from immunoSEQ multiplex PCR; TCRdb's copy has only in-frame clones and leaves some out. The sample shows about 51,000 clones, approximately 90% of them seen only once. This CDR3 has 16 amino acids. V was clipped by 4 bases and J by 3 bases; unmatched bases: 6. Germline V gene sequence: CDR1 MGHRA, CDR2 YSYEKL. The sample consisted of CD8+ T cells from peripheral blood mononuclear cells, taken in the second trimester of pregnancy. The J gene is TRBJ1-5, the V gene TRBV4-1; TRBD1 agrees at 10 bases. The receptor was derived from a female donor with multiple sclerosis, enrolled in a pregnancy study. The DNA of the CDR3 is TGCGCCAGCAGCCTAGAGGGACAGGGGTACAATCAGCCCCAGCATTTT. Translated, it gives CASSLEGQGYNQPQHF.